This T cell receptor (beta chain) was identified in a study of cytomegalovirus exposure and HLA in healthy donors. Study-wide context: The roughly 120 validation repertoires matched the 500 to 750 first-cohort repertoires in platform, a later analysis reported.

Losses at the gene ends were 3 bases for V and 3 bases for J; bases not matched to a gene: 7. The CDR3 covers 16 residues. From germline, CDR1 is SGHNT and CDR2 YYREEE (reference sequence). Study-wide findings and caveats: Using the classifier, cytomegalovirus status was reportedly diagnosed with high specificity and sensitivity. Rarity held for most TCR sequences, but there were some public TCRs that occurred in many donors.

The repertoire was sequenced with immunoSEQ multiplex PCR; TCRdb's copy has only in-frame clones and lacks some. Of 200,000 or so clones listed, around 87% are singletons. On this clone itself: The target antigen is unknown.

The donors belonged to the roughly 110-subject validation cohort, separate from the roughly 650-subject first cohort. The source of this sequence is a woman younger than 35 in good health and CMV-seropositive. The rearrangement uses TRBV5-4 and TRBJ2-5, with 11 bases fitting TRBD2. Source material: PBMCs. CDR3 DNA: TGTGCCAGCAGCTCCGCCCCGGGACTAGCGGAAGAGACCCAGTACTTC. Translation gives CASSSAPGLAEETQYF.